This entry lists 20 T cell receptor beta chains sequenced from one sample in a study of blood T cell repertoires in COVID-19. The table came from immunoSEQ multiplex PCR; TCRdb's copy has only in-frame clones and leaves some out. This table holds 180,000 or so clones, around 83% found once. The specimen was PBMCs or T cells enriched from blood (not recorded which). These receptors were collected from a man in his fifties or sixties who had recovered from COVID-19.

The rearrangement joins TRBV5-1 to TRBJ2-4; D is undetermined. Trimming removed 8 bases from V and 0 bases from J, with 9 bases in between. Germline V gene data show CDR1 as SGHRS and CDR2 as YFSETQ. The CDR3 extends over 13 amino acids. CDR3 sequence (DNA): TGCGCCAGTCCGCGAGGAGCCAAAAACATTCAGTACTTC. Translated, it gives CASPRGAKNIQYF.

In DNA form, the CDR3 reads TGTGCCTGCCCCCGAGGCTCTGGGGCCAACGTCCTGACTTTC. Protein: CACPRGSGANVLTF. The V gene is TRBV30, the J gene TRBJ2-6; no clear D gene. Germline V gene sequence: CDR1 GTSNPN, CDR2 SVGIG (reference sequence). V was trimmed by 6 bases and J by 0 bases, leaving 9 bases between them. There are 14 residues in the CDR3.

The chain has TRBV10-2 and TRBJ2-1; weak D call: TRBD2 (6 bases). Germline CDR1 WSHSY, CDR2 SAAADI. Deletions cut 6 bases from V and 0 bases from J, with 9 bases between. The CDR3 has 14 residues. The CDR3 region has the DNA TGCGCCAGCAGACGGGGGTACTCCTACAATGAGCAGTTCTTC. Translating gives CASRRGYSYNEQFF.

The chain combines TRBV18 with TRBJ2-7; TRBD1 agrees at 12 bases. The length of the CDR3 is 15 residues. CDR1 is KGHSH, CDR2 LQKENI, per germline. V dropped 4 bases and J dropped 5; count of bases not matched to a gene: 6. CDR3 region: CASSLGQGARNEQYF. The CDR3 coding sequence is TGTGCCAGCTCACTGGGACAGGGGGCGAGGAACGAGCAGTACTTC.

V is TRBV4-2 and J is TRBJ1-5, with D unresolved. The V and J ends lost 4 bases and 8 bases respectively, with 18 bases between them. Germline V gives CDR1 LGHNA, CDR2 YNFKEQ. The CDR3 has 15 amino acids. CDR3 in amino acids: CASSLAPGPQKPQHF. Here the CDR3 DNA reads TGTGCCAGCAGCCTCGCACCGGGTCCACAAAAGCCCCAGCATTTT.

This clone was counted once. V usage is TRBV19 and J usage is TRBJ1-1; TRBD1 agrees at 7 bases. Germline lookup yields CDR1 LNHDA and CDR2 SQIVND (reference sequence). CDR3 size: 15 residues. V lost 2 bases to trimming and J lost 1 base; unmatched junction nucleotides: 4. CDR3 protein: CASSIFGTANTEAFF. The CDR3 nucleotides read TGTGCCAGTAGTATATTCGGGACAGCGAACACTGAAGCTTTCTTT.

This chain joins TRBV5-6 and TRBJ2-7; D is unresolved. The CDR3 runs to 14 residues. Germline lookup yields CDR1 SGHDT and CDR2 YYEEEE. Between the trimmed V and J ends, which lost 0 bases and 3 bases, there was a span of 10 bases. CDR3 nucleotides: TGTGCCAGCAGCTTGGGTCAGGAAGACTACGAGCAGTACTTC. This codes for CASSLGQEDYEQYF.

The CDR3 bases are TGTGCCAGCAGTTTAGGGTGGGAGACGAACACCGGGGAGCTGTTTTTT. This codes for CASSLGWETNTGELFF. This chain joins TRBV28 and TRBJ2-2; a weak D match, TRBD2 (5 bases). The CDR3 length is 16 residues. Germline assignment: CDR1 MDHEN and CDR2 SYDVKM. V shed 2 bases and J shed 0 bases, with 10 bases lying between them.

V and J are TRBV10-2 and TRBJ2-1; 9 nucleotides align to TRBD1. Trimming at V came to 5 bases and at J to 3 bases, leaving 5 bases not matched to a gene. The CDR3 has 15 residues. The germline gives CDR1 WSHSY, CDR2 SAAADI. The CDR3 region is CASSTGTGRYNEQFF. The DNA for the CDR3 is TGCGCCAGCAGTACCGGGACAGGGCGCTACAATGAGCAGTTCTTC.

The gene calls are TRBV28 and TRBJ1-5; 8 nucleotides line up with TRBD1. Germline CDR1 reads MDHEN; CDR2 reads SYDVKM. CDR3 length equals 14 residues. Germline trimming cut 6 bases from V and 6 bases from J; bases unmatched to any gene: 7. CDR3 sequence reads: CASSPGQAGQPQHF. The CDR3 DNA follows: TGTGCCAGCAGCCCGGGACAGGCCGGTCAGCCCCAGCATTTT.

The V gene is TRBV21-1, the J gene TRBJ1-1. TRBV21-1 is assigned pseudogene status. The CDR3 has 13 amino acids. The CDR3 DNA reads TGTGCCAGCAGCGGGGAGTCGGGAGATGAAGCTTTCTTT. This translates into CASSGESGDEAFF.

The genes are TRBV25-1 and TRBJ1-2; D is perhaps TRBD1 (5 bases). The V gene lost 2 bases and the J gene lost 2 bases, with 9 bases spanning the gap. This CDR3 is built from 14 residues. CDR1 and CDR2 (germline): MGHDK, SYGVNS. The CDR3 bases are TGTGCCAGCAGTGAAGGGGGGACCAACTATGGCTACACCTTC. Translating it yields CASSEGGTNYGYTF.

The chain employs TRBV6-1 and TRBJ2-7; 7 bases line up with TRBD2. V shed 3 bases, J shed 7 bases, and the junction held 3 bases outside the gene matches. The germline CDR1 and CDR2 sequences are MNHNS and SASEGT. The CDR3 is made up of 12 amino acids. CDR3 DNA: TGTGCCAGCAGTGAGGTGGGGGGGGAGCAGTACTTC. Its protein product is CASSEVGGEQYF.

The chain employs TRBV28 and TRBJ1-2; 9 bases line up with TRBD1. With 5 bases clipped from V and 2 bases from J, the junction kept 6 bases outside the gene matches. There are 15 residues in the CDR3. CDR1 is MDHEN, CDR2 SYDVKM, per germline. As DNA, the CDR3 is TGTGCCAGCAGTACCCCCGGGACAGGGAACTATGGCTACACCTTC. It is translated as CASSTPGTGNYGYTF.

This clone was detected a few times. CDR3 sequence (DNA): TGCGCCAGCAGCTTGGTAAGTGCGGGGGCTCAAAATACGCAGTATTTT. This translates into CASSLVSAGAQNTQYF. The V gene is TRBV5-1, the J gene TRBJ2-3; a weak D match, TRBD2 (7 bases). The germline V gene has CDR1 SGHRS and CDR2 YFSETQ. Between the trimmed V and J ends, which lost 0 bases and 7 bases, there was a span of 18 bases. The CDR3 runs 16 residues.

V is TRBV18 and J is TRBJ2-7; the match to TRBD1 covers 9 bases. The trim removed 5 bases at V and 4 bases at J, leaving 6 bases unmatched. Germline V gene sequence: CDR1 KGHSH, CDR2 LQKENI. This CDR3 has 14 residues. The CDR3, as DNA: TGTGCCAGCTCAACGGACAGGGGAAAGTACGAGCAGTACTTC. It encodes CASSTDRGKYEQYF. The whole variable domain, remainder taken from reference TRBV18 and TRBJ2-7, is NAGVMQNPRHLVRRRGQEARLRCSPMKGHSHVYWYRQLPEEGLKFMVYLQKENIIDESGMPKERFSAEFPKEGPSILRIQQVVRGDSAAYFCASSTDRGKYEQYFGPGTRLTVT.

This clone was picked up one time. The V and J genes are TRBV19 and TRBJ1-2; 10 positions agree with TRBD1. The CDR3 is made up of 14 amino acids. The J segment lost 5 bases and the V segment lost 4 bases, leaving 4 bases of the junction unmatched. CDR1 is LNHDA and CDR2 is SQIVND in the germline V gene (reference sequence). Here the CDR3 reads CASSSGQGEYGYTF. The CDR3 DNA sequence: TGTGCCAGTAGTAGCGGACAGGGGGAATATGGCTACACCTTC. Full variable domain (outside the CDR3, taken from reference TRBV19 and TRBJ1-2): DGGITQSPKYLFRKEGQNVTLSCEQNLNHDAMYWYRQDPGQGLRLIYYSQIVNDFQKGDIAEGYSVSREKKESFPLTVTSAQKNPTAFYLCASSSGQGEYGYTFGSGTRLTVV.

The DNA for the CDR3 is TGTGCCACCAGTGACCCCGGGATAGCGGGGGGGCATGTGGGGGATACGCAGTATTTT. It codes for CATSDPGIAGGHVGDTQYF. V and J are TRBV24-1 and TRBJ2-3; 11 nucleotides line up with TRBD2. Germline CDR1 and CDR2: KGHDR and SFDVKD. The length of the CDR3 is 19 residues. Germline trimming cut 4 bases from V and 6 bases from J; bases unmatched to any gene: 17.

The chain links TRBV12-3 or TRBV12-4 to TRBJ1-2; D gene ambiguous. This CDR3 is 11 amino acids long. Trimming shortened V by 7 bases and J by 7 bases, and 10 bases separated the two germline ends. CDR3 in DNA: TGTGCCAGCACCAACGGGGTTGGCTACACCTTC. It specifies CASTNGVGYTF.

The V gene is TRBV28, the J gene TRBJ2-2; TRBD1 matches 12 bases. V gave up 3 bases and J gave up 4 bases; unmatched junction bases: 6. This CDR3 contains 17 residues. From germline, CDR1 is MDHEN and CDR2 SYDVKM. CDR3 loop: CASSFSRDRGRTGELFF. Here the CDR3 DNA reads TGTGCCAGCAGTTTCAGCCGGGACAGGGGGCGCACCGGGGAGCTGTTTTTT.